The subject of this entry is one T cell receptor (beta chain). Per germline, CDR1 LGHNA and CDR2 YNFKEQ. Trimming pared 0 bases from V and 5 bases from J, leaving 16 bases between. The CDR3 is 16 residues long. These data come from a study of cytomegalovirus exposure and HLA in healthy donors. Both 60 Vbeta primers and 13 Jbeta primers went into the PCR. TCRdb keeps only in-frame clones here, not all; method: immunoSEQ multiplex PCR. The profile shows 150,000 to 200,000 clones, around three quarters of them singletons. V and J are TRBV4-2 and TRBJ2-5; D might be TRBD1 (6 bases). The clonotype originates from a man aged 25-40 years in good health and CMV-seronegative. Sequenced sample: PBMCs. The CDR3: CASSQDGGGEGETQYF. The CDR3 coding sequence is TGTGCCAGCAGCCAAGACGGTGGGGGCGAAGGGGAGACCCAGTACTTC.